This TCR beta chain was identified during a study of shared clonotypes between healthy human individuals. Study-wide background: Every donor yielded three CD4 naive, three CD4 memory, two CD8 naive and one CD8 memory plate. Notes on the study in general: Larger richness was generally estimated for naive than memory subsets.

CD4+ cells yielded CD45RA+ naive and CD45RA-negative memory subsets. Only in-frame clones appear in the TCRdb table, and some are missing; sequencing was by immunoSEQ multiplex PCR. The data contain over 2 million clones, roughly 90% of them singletons. In the case of this clone: Its antigen is unknown.

The germline V gene encodes CDR1 SGDLS and CDR2 YYNGEE. Germline trimming cut 4 bases from V and 5 bases from J; bases unmatched to any gene: 5. The CDR3 is 13 amino acids. This receptor was obtained from a man aged 18 to 30 in good health. Some clones in this sample may be carry-over from other donors' samples. Sequences were obtained from naive CD4+ T cells from PBMCs. Subset of the sample: CD45RA+ positively selected. The chain has TRBV9 and TRBJ1-1; 7 nucleotides align to TRBD1. CDR3 amino acids: CASSPRGWTEAFF. For the CDR3, the DNA is TGTGCCAGCAGCCCCAGGGGGTGGACTGAAGCTTTCTTT.